The 14 T cell receptor beta chains reported below all come from one sample, sequenced in a study of blood T cell repertoires in COVID-19 (TCRdb year 2020). Receptors were amplified or captured by the immunoSEQ multiplex PCR assay. Here the immuneACCESS table is served through TCRdb, limited to in-frame sequences with V and J called. Missing clones are a known gap in these copies; in checked studies unresolved V genes cover under half, and the rest lacks a known reason. This sample gives tens of thousands of clones in total; approximately 88% of them show up just once. The ten most abundant clones make up 4.5% to 6.5% of the sample. The source material was peripheral blood. The receptors were gathered from a man aged 55-75 years with COVID-19, enrolled during active disease.

The rearrangement joins TRBV14 to TRBJ2-1, with TRBD2 matching over 11 bases. This CDR3 is built from 15 residues. Germline trimming cut 6 bases from V and 8 bases from J; bases unmatched to any gene: 9. Looked up from germline, CDR1 is SGHDN and CDR2 is FVKESK. CDR3: CASSSTSGRIDEQFF. CDR3 DNA: TGTGCCAGCAGTTCAACTAGCGGGAGAATCGATGAGCAGTTCTTC.

The rearrangement links TRBV20-1 to TRBJ2-7, with D perhaps TRBD2 (5 bases). From germline, CDR1 is DFQATT and CDR2 SNEGSKA (reference sequence). This CDR3 is built from 13 residues. The V end was cut by 3 bases, the J end by 3 bases, with 12 bases between. The CDR3 is CSASEGSYYEQYF. Here the CDR3 DNA reads TGCAGTGCTAGTGAAGGGAGCTACTACGAGCAGTACTTC.

This clone was seen once. In nucleotides, the CDR3 is TGCGCCAGCAGCTTGGAGGGACAGGTAGTAGAAAAACTGTTTTTT. Residues: CASSLEGQVVEKLFF. The chain couples TRBV5-1 to TRBJ1-4; 8 nucleotides align to TRBD1. This CDR3 has 15 amino acids. Germline loops: CDR1 SGHRS, CDR2 YFSETQ. V lost 0 bases and J lost 8; bases outside the gene matches: 6. Full variable domain (missing parts from reference TRBV5-1 and TRBJ1-4): KAGVTQTPRYLIKTRGQQVTLSCSPISGHRSVSWYQQTPGQGLQFLFEYFSETQRNKGNFPGRFSGRQFSNSRSEMNVSTLELGDSALYLCASSLEGQVVEKLFFGSGTQLSVL.

The rearrangement uses TRBV10-3 and TRBJ1-6; unclear D gene. This CDR3 has 19 residues. V was shortened by 0 bases and J by 0 bases, with 15 bases between the two germline ends. Germline CDR1 and CDR2: ENHRY and SYGVKD. The CDR3 spells CAISESKTRFSSYNSPLHF. CDR3 DNA sequence: TGTGCCATCAGTGAGTCGAAAACTCGGTTTAGCTCCTATAATTCACCCCTCCACTTT.

A note on this clone: Other DNA sequences of this sample code for an identical CDR3. The chain has TRBV4-2 and TRBJ2-7, with 7 bases identical to TRBD1. CDR3 length equals 13 residues. Germline V gene data show CDR1 as LGHNA and CDR2 as YNFKEQ. V lost 5 bases, J lost 4 bases, and 5 bases stayed unmatched. Here the CDR3 DNA reads TGTGCCAGCAGCTTCGGACAGGCTTACGAGCAGTACTTC. This codes for CASSFGQAYEQYF.

The J gene is TRBJ1-1, the V gene TRBV14; TRBD1 matches 8 bases. The CDR3 is made up of 13 amino acids. CDR1 and CDR2 (germline): SGHDN, FVKESK. J lost 14 bases, V lost 4 bases, and 12 bases had no gene match. The CDR3 nucleotides are TGTGCCAGCAGCCCCTCCCACGGACAGGGAGGCTTCTTT. Encoded protein: CASSPSHGQGGFF.

J is TRBJ1-4 and V is TRBV28; tentative D call: TRBD1 (5 bases). The CDR3 loop spans 12 amino acids. V shed 5 bases and J shed 7 bases, with 8 bases lying between them. CDR1 is MDHEN, CDR2 SYDVKM, per germline. CDR3 sequence (DNA): TGTGCCAGCAGTCAAAGGGGTGAAAAACTGTTTTTT. This encodes CASSQRGEKLFF.

A single count supports this clone. The J gene is TRBJ2-1, the V gene TRBV29-1, with 8 bases that match TRBD2. Germline V gives CDR1 SQVTM, CDR2 ANQGSEA. This CDR3 is 14 amino acids long. With V trimmed by 7 bases and J by 4 bases, 9 bases remained unmatched. The CDR3 loop reads CSGLSGSLYNEQFF. The CDR3 coding sequence is TGCAGCGGTCTGAGCGGGAGCCTTTACAATGAGCAGTTCTTC.

The V and J genes are TRBV29-1 and TRBJ1-2; D ambiguous. The germline CDR1 and CDR2 sequences are SQVTM and ANQGSEA. V dropped 6 bases and J dropped 8 bases, with 13 bases sitting between them. There are 11 residues in the CDR3. The CDR3 loop is CSVVQRTGYTF. In DNA form, the CDR3 reads TGCAGCGTCGTCCAGCGGACGGGCTACACCTTC.

CDR3 protein: CASSARVGTEAFF. For the CDR3, the DNA is TGTGCCAGCAGCGCCAGGGTCGGCACTGAAGCTTTCTTT. The V call is TRBV11-3, the J call TRBJ1-1, with D perhaps TRBD1 (5 bases). This CDR3 has 13 amino acids. V was cut by 5 bases and J by 4 bases, with 11 bases left in between. The germline V gene has CDR1 SGHNT and CDR2 YENEEA.

The J gene is TRBJ2-1, the V gene TRBV3-1 (or the pseudogene TRBV3-2), with 7 bases identical to TRBD2. This CDR3 is built from 14 residues. The J segment lost 15 bases and the V segment lost 1 base, leaving 12 bases of the junction unmatched. Germline V gene lookup returns CDR1 LGHDT and CDR2 YNNKEL (reference sequence). The CDR3, as DNA: TGTGCCAGCAGCCAAGGGAGGGGCGGGAGTGGCTGGTTCTTC. Protein sequence: CASSQGRGGSGWFF.

Only one count was recorded for this clone. The V and J genes are TRBV12-3 or TRBV12-4 and TRBJ1-2; 9 bases align to TRBD1. V shed 5 bases, J shed 8 bases, and the junction held 6 bases outside the gene matches. There are 13 residues in the CDR3. The DNA of the CDR3 is TGTGCCAGCAGTCGGGGACAGGGTGCCGGCTACACCTTC. It codes for CASSRGQGAGYTF.

V gene TRBV30 combines with J gene TRBJ2-5; 11 nucleotides align to TRBD2. In germline, CDR1 is GTSNPN, CDR2 SVGIG (reference sequence). The ends lost 3 bases at V and 5 bases at J; junction bases unmatched: 5. The CDR3 length is 14 residues. The CDR3 region has the DNA TGTGCCTGGAGCTTAGCGGGAGGGGCCGAGACCCAGTACTTC. Translated: CAWSLAGGAETQYF.

This clone was counted a few times. The chain has TRBV20-1 and TRBJ1-1; D gene unclear. CDR3 length: 15 amino acids. V was shortened by 3 bases and J by 2 bases, with 16 bases between the two germline ends. CDR1 and CDR2 (germline): DFQATT, SNEGSKA (reference sequence). DNA for the CDR3: TGCAGTGCTAGTTACGGAGCATCCTTTAACACTGAAGCTTTCTTT. Amino acids: CSASYGASFNTEAFF.